Following are 26 T cell receptor beta chains from one sample sequenced in a study of T cell responses to AZD1222 COVID-19 vaccine. The method was immunoSEQ multiplex PCR; TCRdb's version includes in-frame clones alone and lacks a portion of them. Seen here are 180,000 or so clones, about 94% observed once, and the top ten hold about 1%. Here the sequenced sample was peripheral blood, taken 28 days after the second AZD1222 dose. The receptors were sampled from an adult who received the AZD1222 COVID-19 vaccine.

The count of this clone is one. The chain joins TRBV27 to TRBJ2-2; TRBD1 might be the D (5 bases). CDR1 is MNHEY, CDR2 SMNVEV, per germline (reference sequence). This CDR3 has 15 residues. V lost 4 bases and J lost 2, with 11 bases in between. CDR3 in DNA: TGTGCCAGCAGTTCCAGACAGCTAAACACCGGGGAGCTGTTTTTT. This gives the protein CASSSRQLNTGELFF.

V is TRBV5-4 and J is TRBJ2-5; 10 nucleotides agree with TRBD2. J gave up 5 bases and V 2 bases, and 9 bases lay outside the gene matches. The germline gives CDR1 SGHNT, CDR2 YYREEE (reference sequence). The CDR3 covers 16 residues. The CDR3 DNA reads as TGTGCCAGCAGCTTAAGAAGCGGGGGGGCCTGGGAGACCCAGTACTTC. Its protein is CASSLRSGGAWETQYF.

The J gene is TRBJ1-4, the V gene TRBV27; the D is unclear. Per the germline V gene, CDR1 is MNHEY and CDR2 is SMNVEV (reference sequence). The germline V and J ends were trimmed by 6 bases and 1 base, with 18 bases remaining between them. The CDR3 extends over 17 amino acids. CDR3 region: CASRGIVGRRTNEKLFF. The CDR3 DNA sequence: TGTGCCAGCAGGGGGATCGTGGGCCGTCGAACTAATGAAAAACTGTTTTTT. The complete variable domain, with remaining parts taken from reference TRBV27 and TRBJ1-4, reads EAQVTQNPRYLITVTGKKLTVTCSQNMNHEYMSWYRQDPGLGLRQIYYSMNVEVTDKGDVPEGYKVSRKEKRNFPLILESPSPNQTSLYFCASRGIVGRRTNEKLFFGSGTQLSVL.

A remark on this clone: The sample carries other DNA sequences with the same CDR3. The chain combines TRBV18 with TRBJ1-1; TRBD1 matches 9 bases. CDR1 KGHSH and CDR2 LQKENI come from the germline V gene. V was pared by 5 bases and J by 2 bases, with 3 bases of the junction left unmatched. CDR3 length equals 14 residues. The CDR3 spells CASSTGQGNTEAFF. The CDR3 bases are TGTGCCAGCTCAACGGGACAGGGAAACACTGAAGCTTTCTTT.

The chain employs TRBV5-1 and TRBJ1-1; D not certain. This CDR3 is built from 13 residues. V was clipped by 7 bases and J by 3 bases, with 13 bases between them. CDR1 SGHRS and CDR2 YFSETQ come from the germline V gene. The CDR3 loop reads CASGPVTYTEAFF. CDR3 coding DNA: TGCGCCAGCGGACCCGTTACGTACACTGAAGCTTTCTTT.

The gene calls are TRBV28 and TRBJ1-4; no clear D gene. The germline V gene encodes CDR1 MDHEN and CDR2 SYDVKM. The V end was cut by 3 bases, the J end by 2 bases, with 10 bases between. This CDR3 has 15 amino acids. CDR3 DNA sequence: TGTGCCAGCAGTTTCCCCTTTGGGACTAATGAAAAACTGTTTTTT. Amino acids: CASSFPFGTNEKLFF.

This clone appeared a single time. DNA of the CDR3: TGCGCCAGCAGCTCCCTCACAGATACGCAGTATTTT. Its protein is CASSSLTDTQYF. The V call is TRBV5-1, the J call TRBJ2-3, with D unresolved. The germline V gene encodes CDR1 SGHRS and CDR2 YFSETQ. The CDR3 is 12 amino acids. Trimming stripped 3 bases from V and 2 bases from J, with 4 bases between.

The chain links TRBV28 to TRBJ2-3; 8 bases line up with TRBD1. J was trimmed by 8 bases and V by 3 bases; bases with no gene match: 10. CDR1 MDHEN and CDR2 SYDVKM come from the germline V gene. The CDR3 has 15 amino acids. The CDR3 reads CASSFDRGLGGTQYF. The CDR3 DNA follows: TGTGCCAGCAGTTTCGACAGGGGACTTGGGGGTACGCAGTATTTT.

The chain employs TRBV6-2 or TRBV6-3 and TRBJ1-5, with D possibly matching TRBD1 (5 bases). CDR3 size: 14 residues. Germline assignment: CDR1 MNHEY and CDR2 SVGEGT. V lost 0 bases and J lost 5, with 8 bases in between. DNA for the CDR3: TGTGCCAGCAGTTACTCCAGGGTGGATCAGCCCCAGCATTTT. Translating it yields CASSYSRVDQPQHF.

The chain combines TRBV19 with TRBJ2-1, with 11 bases fitting TRBD2. V dropped 4 bases and J dropped 8; count of bases not matched to a gene: 10. CDR1 and CDR2 from the germline V gene are LNHDA and SQIVND (reference sequence). This CDR3 comprises 16 residues. The CDR3 sequence: CASSTQTSGVTYEQFF. The CDR3 DNA is TGTGCCAGTAGTACCCAGACTAGCGGGGTGACGTATGAGCAGTTCTTC.

The chain links TRBV6-5 to TRBJ1-6, with TRBD1 as a possible D gene (6 bases). Germline-derived CDR1 and CDR2 are MNHEY and SVGAGI. Trimming removed 7 bases from V and 6 bases from J, with 13 bases in between. The CDR3 is 14 residues long. The CDR3 coding sequence is TGTGCCAGCAAGGGGGGGCTGGTTAATTCACCCCTCCACTTT. Encoded protein: CASKGGLVNSPLHF.

CDR3 sequence (DNA): TGTGCCAGCAGCCAAGACGATGGCAGGGATGAAAAACTGTTTTTT. Translation gives CASSQDDGRDEKLFF. The chain recombines TRBV4-2 with TRBJ1-4; D might be TRBD1 (5 bases). There are 15 residues in the CDR3. Germline lookup yields CDR1 LGHNA and CDR2 YNFKEQ. V was clipped by 0 bases and J by 6 bases, with 11 bases between them.

The CDR3 sequence is CASTSRWGNTEAFF. The CDR3 region has the DNA TGTGCCAGCACCTCCCGTTGGGGTAACACTGAAGCTTTCTTT. The V and J genes are TRBV7-2 and TRBJ1-1, with no clear D. V lost 7 bases, J lost 2 bases, and 14 bases lay in between. The CDR3 totals 14 residues. Per germline, CDR1 SGHTA and CDR2 FQGNSA.

The rearrangement uses TRBV7-2 and TRBJ2-3, with D unresolved. Trimming took 5 bases from V and 0 from J, leaving 9 bases between them. The CDR3 has 14 amino acids. The germline gives CDR1 SGHTA, CDR2 FQGNSA. The CDR3 bases are TGTGCCAGCAGCCCGCCCCCTAGCACAGATACGCAGTATTTT. This translates into CASSPPPSTDTQYF.

Points on this clone: Because the CDR3 is missing its conserved closing phenylalanine or tryptophan, this is likely a read error. The limits of the CDR3 on the DNA are not certain, so only TCRdb's listed CDR3 is given. V gene TRBV12-3 or TRBV12-4 combines with J gene TRBJ1-1. The CDR3 is made up of 8 amino acids, end residues included. The CDR3 sequence: CASSPRVS.

The rearrangement joins TRBV6-2 or TRBV6-3 to TRBJ1-5; possibly TRBD1 for D (6 bases). This CDR3 is built from 13 residues. V dropped 4 bases and J dropped 7 bases, with 11 bases sitting between them. The germline V gene has CDR1 MNHEY and CDR2 SVGEGT. As DNA, the CDR3 is TGTGCCAGCAGTTCAGGGGTCCCCCAGCCCCAGCATTTT. This sequence encodes CASSSGVPQPQHF.

The chain has TRBV6-5 and TRBJ2-5, with D tentatively TRBD2 (5 bases). This CDR3 region has 14 residues. Trimming removed 10 bases from V and 5 bases from J, with 20 bases in between. CDR1 and CDR2 (germline): MNHEY, SVGAGI. CDR3 bases: TGTGCCACTTCCGACCCGGGAAGGGAGGAGACCCAGTACTTC. This codes for CATSDPGREETQYF.

The DNA for the CDR3 is TGTGCCAGCAGCCCGGGGGGTGAGCAGTTCTTC. This codes for CASSPGGEQFF. The chain has TRBV6-6 and TRBJ2-1, with TRBD2 identical over 7 bases. CDR3 length: 11 amino acids. The germline V gene encodes CDR1 MNHNY and CDR2 SVGAGI (reference sequence). Losses at the gene ends were 6 bases for V and 9 bases for J; bases not matched to a gene: 2.

The chain joins TRBV29-1 to TRBJ1-2; D might be TRBD1 (5 bases). Trimming left V 3 bases short and J 6 bases short, with 8 bases between. The CDR3 loop spans 11 amino acids. Germline CDR1 SQVTM, CDR2 ANQGSEA. The CDR3 loop is CSVEGRDGYTF. In nucleotides, the CDR3 is TGCAGCGTTGAGGGCAGGGATGGCTACACCTTC.

V is TRBV6-5 and J is TRBJ1-6; maybe TRBD1 (6 bases). V lost 8 bases, J lost 0 bases, and 11 bases lay in between. CDR1 MNHEY and CDR2 SVGAGI come from the germline V gene. This CDR3 has 15 residues. The CDR3 region is CASSRGASYNSPLHF. CDR3 coding DNA: TGTGCCAGCTCTCGGGGGGCCTCCTATAATTCACCCCTCCACTTT.

A single count supports this clone. The genes are TRBV9 and TRBJ2-5; 9 bases are shared with TRBD2. Trimming removed 3 bases from V and 0 bases from J; junction bases left unmatched: 6. Germline V gene lookup returns CDR1 SGDLS and CDR2 YYNGEE. This CDR3 has 16 residues. CDR3 sequence (DNA): TGTGCCAGCAGCGACTTAGCGGGGGCGTACCAAGAGACCCAGTACTTC. This encodes CASSDLAGAYQETQYF.

This clone was observed a single time. V and J are TRBV18 and TRBJ1-5; D not resolved. Germline CDR1 and CDR2: KGHSH and LQKENI. V lost 6 bases and J 7 bases, leaving 19 bases between the germline ends. The CDR3 covers 15 residues. In DNA, the CDR3 is TGTGCCAGCTCTGAAGACGTAGGTATTTTGCAGCCCCAGCATTTT. Its translation: CASSEDVGILQPQHF.

The V call is TRBV7-2, the J call TRBJ2-1; D is perhaps TRBD1 or TRBD2 (7 bases each). The CDR3 runs 16 residues. V was clipped by 2 bases and J by 5 bases, with 16 bases between them. Germline values: CDR1 SGHTA, CDR2 FQGNSA. The CDR3, as DNA: TGTGCCAGCAGCTTACAGGGGGGGCTGGTTGACAATGAGCAGTTCTTC. Translation: CASSLQGGLVDNEQFF.

This clone was picked up one time. V gene TRBV7-9 combines with J gene TRBJ1-5, with a tentative D call TRBD1 (6 bases). This CDR3 region has 13 residues. Germline V gene lookup returns CDR1 SEHNR and CDR2 FQNEAQ (reference sequence). Trimming left V 2 bases short and J 7 bases short, with 9 bases between. In DNA form, the CDR3 reads TGTGCCAGCAGCTTACAGGGGTGGCAGCCCCAGCATTTT. Its translation: CASSLQGWQPQHF.

This clone appeared a few times. J is TRBJ1-2 and V is TRBV7-9; D gene ambiguous. V was trimmed by 5 bases and J by 2 bases, leaving 6 bases between them. The CDR3 is made up of 12 amino acids. Germline lookup yields CDR1 SEHNR and CDR2 FQNEAQ (reference sequence). The CDR3 DNA is TGTGCCAGCAGCGCACAGAACTATGGCTACACCTTC. This codes for CASSAQNYGYTF.

V gene TRBV6-5 combines with J gene TRBJ1-2; D gene uncertain. Germline V gives CDR1 MNHEY, CDR2 SVGAGI. The CDR3 has 14 residues. V was pared by 0 bases and J by 4 bases, with 9 bases between. The CDR3 DNA reads TGTGCCAGCAGTTACTCCCGATCTTTCTATGGCTACACCTTC. It translates to CASSYSRSFYGYTF.